A single sample gave rise to the 3 T cell receptor beta chains below, sequenced in a study of T cells in Graves' hyperthyroidism and ophthalmopathy. Amplification targeted TCR beta CDR3 regions from RNA transcripts. Carried out on the TCR CDR3, a first-round RT-PCR used the HTBI primer set. Each CDR3 protein is one row after TCRdb ran MiXCR on the multiplex PCR reads. The sample lists about 510,000 distinct CDR3 sequences, approximately 48% occurring once. The sample was peripheral blood or thyroid tissue (not recorded which). These receptors all stem from an adult woman with Graves' disease, either hyperthyroidism or ophthalmopathy (not recorded which).

The V call is TRBV6-5, the J call TRBJ2-7; possible D gene TRBD1, 6 bases. Looked up from germline, CDR1 is MNHEY and CDR2 is SVGAGI. Trimming removed 6 bases from V and 4 bases from J, with 16 bases in between. The CDR3 is 14 residues long. CDR3 in amino acids: CASSPGQIVYEQYF. For the CDR3, the DNA is TGTGCCAGCAGCCCGGGACAAATCGTATACGAGCAGTACTTC.

This clonotype was recorded at least ten times. This chain links TRBV25-1 with TRBJ1-1; D unclear. Looked up from germline, CDR1 is MGHDK and CDR2 is SYGVNS. V was clipped by 4 bases and J by 8 bases, with 8 bases between them. CDR3 length: 11 residues. CDR3 DNA sequence: TGTGCCAGCAGTGGATACAGAGAAGCTTTCTTT. Its protein is CASSGYREAFF. Full variable domain (remainder filled in from reference TRBV25-1 and TRBJ1-1): EADIYQTPRYLVIGTGKKITLECSQTMGHDKMYWYQQDPGMELHLIHYSYGVNSTEKGDLSSESTVSRIRTEHFPLTLESARPSHTSQYLCASSGYREAFFGQGTRLTVV.

The V and J genes are TRBV7-2 and TRBJ2-7; D remains unclear. The V gene lost 5 bases and the J gene lost 7 bases, with 15 bases spanning the gap. Germline CDR1 reads SGHTA; CDR2 reads FQGNSA. This CDR3 spans 13 amino acids. Here the CDR3 reads CASSPYFRREQYF. In nucleotides, the CDR3 is TGTGCCAGCAGCCCGTACTTCCGTAGGGAGCAGTACTTC.